What follows describes a single TCR beta chain. Its antigen specificity is not known. In this CDR3 the conserved last residue, phenylalanine or tryptophan, is missing, so a read error is likely. Because the CDR3's place on the DNA is in doubt, the DNA is left out and the CDR3 is given as listed by TCRdb. The study deep-sequenced TCR repertoires of sorted CD4+ and CD8+ blood T cells from severe aplastic anemia patients and healthy subjects. Ficoll-Paque density gradient centrifugation was used to isolate peripheral blood mononuclear cells. Before DNA extraction, CD4+ and CD8+ T cells were sorted with FACS or magnetic beads. The sample originates from a study of CD8+CD57+ T cells in acquired aplastic anemia (dated by TCRdb to the late 2010s). Some background on the complete study: Extracted DNA from sorted CD4+ and CD8+ cells averaged 3.2 ug, ranging from 0.2 to 27.4 ug. For healthy donor samples, the average read count was about 10.8 million for CD4+ cells and 11 million to 14 million for CD8+ cells.

The CDR3 is 15 residues long, counting both termini. Reading the germline V gene (reference sequence) gives CDR1 DFQATT and CDR2 SNEGSKA. Paper-wide results and their limitations: About 30 CD8+ CDR3 sequences were found to be shared between patients and controls, but these sequences appeared to be highly expressed in patients and within the immunodominant clones of the patients. Between patients and healthy controls, no significant difference in CD8+ Simpson's diversity was found (P=0.060).

Genomic DNA served as template for TCR beta VDJ combination and CDR3 sequence profiling. TCR repertoire sequencing was run on an Illumina HiSeq 2000. The paper's processing steps were these. Repertoires were assessed using TRBV/TRBJ rearrangement plots, CDR3 size and DJ length profiles, and Simpson's diversity index. Whichever DNA sequence was most abundant in the deep sequencing data was defined as the immunodominant clone. CDR3 amino acid sequences were screened for sharing across subjects and were compared with published repertoires and the VDJdb database. Using fastp trimming at Q25 and MiXCR clonotype assembly, TCRdb reanalyzed the public sequencing data and kept in-frame beta chains. Rows with a matching CDR3 protein are joined into one entry that keeps the most common DNA and genes. The V and J calls here are based on TCRdb, not the publication. For this sample there are tens of thousands of distinct CDR3 sequences; roughly 54% appear just once. Around 2.3% of the sample belongs to the ten largest clones.

The V and J segments used are TRBV20-1 and TRBJ2-3; the table calls TRBD1, which could not be checked here. This sequence was found in a human donor in good health, serving as a control. Material: sorted CD4+, CD8+, or CD8+CD57+ T cells (not recorded which) from PBMCs. The CDR3 has the sequence CSAPQGKLRTDTQYL.